Each of the 12 T cell receptor beta chains below was sequenced from the same sample in a study of CXCR3-negative and CXCR3-positive naive CD8 T cells. UMI-tagged TRB cDNA libraries were built via 5' RACE. With the 5' RACE reads reprocessed, TCRdb shows one record per CDR3 protein and no DNA. This sample contains about 130,000 distinct CDR3 sequences. The sample consisted of naive CXCR3- CD8+ T cells from blood. Subset of the sample: CD45RO-CCR7+CD27+CD95- naive CD8+ T cells lacking CXCR3 (TNR3-). These receptors came from a human donor in good health. Some clones in this sample may be carry-over from other donors' samples.

The rearrangement links TRBV12-3 or TRBV12-4 to TRBJ2-1; TCRdb's D call of TRBD1 is untestable without DNA. The CDR3 is 16 amino acids. CDR3 residues: CASSYPEGQGNNEQFF.

The V and J genes are TRBV4-2 and TRBJ2-7; TCRdb gives TRBD1 as the D gene, but with no DNA this cannot be confirmed. Looked up from germline, CDR1 is LGHNA and CDR2 is YNFKEQ. CDR3 length: 18 amino acids. The CDR3 is CASSQVYARGQGAGEQYF.

The V gene is TRBV29-1, the J gene TRBJ2-7; TCRdb proposes TRBD1, but this gene call is untestable without DNA. CDR1 is SQVTM and CDR2 is ANQGSEA in the germline V gene. The CDR3 contains 15 residues. The CDR3 loop reads CSVEEPGWSPYEQYF.

V and J are TRBV2 and TRBJ2-2; the TCRdb D gene call, TRBD1, has no DNA to confirm it. Germline values: CDR1 SNHLY, CDR2 FYNNEI. The CDR3 has 20 residues. CDR3 region: CASNGGTGTGVIANTGELFF.

CDR3 residues: CASSYGDAAYEQYF. The chain has TRBV6-2 or TRBV6-3 and TRBJ2-7. CDR3 length equals 14 residues. Germline CDR1 MNHEY, CDR2 SVGEGT.

The V gene is TRBV7-9, the J gene TRBJ1-1; TCRdb's D call, TRBD1, is unchecked because there is no DNA. CDR1 is SEHNR and CDR2 is FQNEAQ in the germline V gene (reference sequence). The CDR3 extends over 16 amino acids. The CDR3 here is CASSSLSGTGGTEAFF. Supplemented by reference TRBV7-9 and TRBJ1-1, the full variable domain reads DTGVSQNPRHKITKRGQNVTFRCDPISEHNRLYWYRQTLGQGPEFLTYFQNEAQLEKSRLLSDRFSAERPKGSFSTLEIQRTEQGDSAMYLCASSSLSGTGGTEAFFGQGTRLTVV.

This rearrangement joins TRBV2 to TRBJ2-3; with no DNA, the TCRdb D assignment of TRBD2 cannot be verified. The V gene's germline CDR1 is SNHLY and CDR2 FYNNEI. CDR3 length equals 17 residues. This CDR3 is CASTGRSSGDPTDTQYF.

V and J are TRBV28 and TRBJ2-5; the D gene TCRdb calls, TRBD2, cannot be checked with no DNA. Germline values: CDR1 MDHEN, CDR2 SYDVKM. The CDR3 extends over 16 amino acids. The CDR3 loop is CASSPSSSGTQETQYF.

This rearrangement joins TRBV4-3 to TRBJ2-7; absent DNA, TCRdb's TRBD1 call cannot be checked. The CDR3 spans 15 residues. Germline lookup yields CDR1 LGHNA and CDR2 YSLEER. CDR3 protein: CASSQDRDGPYEQYF.

J is TRBJ2-7 and V is TRBV4-1; the TCRdb D gene call, TRBD1, has no DNA to confirm it. The CDR3 covers 14 residues. In germline, CDR1 is MGHRA, CDR2 YSYEKL. CDR3 region: CASSQEGAGSEQYF.

This chain joins TRBV4-1 and TRBJ1-2; TCRdb returns TRBD1, unconfirmable since there is no DNA. The CDR3 is 16 residues long. In germline, CDR1 is MGHRA, CDR2 YSYEKL. The CDR3 spells CASSQQSTGGDYGYTF.

The genes are TRBV5-6 and TRBJ2-7. This CDR3 has 11 residues. Looked up from germline, CDR1 is SGHDT and CDR2 is YYEEEE. The CDR3 here is CASSFTDEQYF.